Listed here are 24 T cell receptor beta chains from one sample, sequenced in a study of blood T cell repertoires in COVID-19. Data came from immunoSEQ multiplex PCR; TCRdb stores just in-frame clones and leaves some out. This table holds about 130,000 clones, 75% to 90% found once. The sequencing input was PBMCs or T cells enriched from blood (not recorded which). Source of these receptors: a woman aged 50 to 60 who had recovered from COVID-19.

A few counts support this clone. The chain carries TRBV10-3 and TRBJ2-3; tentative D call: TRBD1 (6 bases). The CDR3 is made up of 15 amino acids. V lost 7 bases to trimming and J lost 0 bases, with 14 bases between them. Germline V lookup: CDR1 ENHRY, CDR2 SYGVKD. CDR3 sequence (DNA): TGTGCCATCACAACGACAGGAACTAGCACAGATACGCAGTATTTT. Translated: CAITTTGTSTDTQYF.

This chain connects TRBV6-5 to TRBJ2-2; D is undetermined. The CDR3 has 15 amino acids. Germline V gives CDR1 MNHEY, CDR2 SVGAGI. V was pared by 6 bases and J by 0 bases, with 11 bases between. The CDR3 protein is CASSAALANTGELFF. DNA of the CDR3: TGTGCCAGCAGCGCCGCCCTAGCGAACACCGGGGAGCTGTTTTTT.

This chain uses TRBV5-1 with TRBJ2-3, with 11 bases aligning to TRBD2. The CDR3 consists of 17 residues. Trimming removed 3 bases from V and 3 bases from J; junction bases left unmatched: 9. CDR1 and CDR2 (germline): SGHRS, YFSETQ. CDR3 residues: CASSSGTSGWGTDTQYF. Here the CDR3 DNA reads TGCGCCAGCAGCTCCGGGACTAGCGGCTGGGGGACAGATACGCAGTATTTT.

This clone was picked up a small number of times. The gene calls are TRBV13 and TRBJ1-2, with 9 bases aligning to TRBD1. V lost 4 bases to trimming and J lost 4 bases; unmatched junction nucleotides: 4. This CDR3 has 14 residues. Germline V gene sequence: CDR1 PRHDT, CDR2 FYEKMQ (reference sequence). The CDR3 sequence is CASSSHRGLYGYTF. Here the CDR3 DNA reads TGTGCCAGCAGCTCCCACAGGGGGCTCTATGGCTACACCTTC.

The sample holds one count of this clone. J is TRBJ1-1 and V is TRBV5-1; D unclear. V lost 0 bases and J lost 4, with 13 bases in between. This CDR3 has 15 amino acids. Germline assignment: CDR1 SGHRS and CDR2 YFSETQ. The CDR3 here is CASSLALVSSTEAFF. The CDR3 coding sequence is TGCGCCAGCAGCTTGGCCCTGGTATCGAGCACTGAAGCTTTCTTT.

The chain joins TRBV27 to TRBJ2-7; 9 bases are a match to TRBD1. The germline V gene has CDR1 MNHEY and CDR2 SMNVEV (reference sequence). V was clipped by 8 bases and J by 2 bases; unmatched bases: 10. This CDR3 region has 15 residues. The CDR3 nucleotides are TGTGCCAGCCAACAGGACAGGGGCAATACCTACGAGCAGTACTTC. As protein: CASQQDRGNTYEQYF.

The CDR3 DNA is TGCGCCAGCAGCCAAGGGACTAGCGGGGGGGCCCAGGAAGAGACCCAGTACTTC. Translation: CASSQGTSGGAQEETQYF. The V and J genes are TRBV4-3 and TRBJ2-5, with 15 bases identical to TRBD2. The CDR3 spans 18 residues. Germline loops: CDR1 LGHNA, CDR2 YSLEER. V was pared by 1 base and J by 3 bases, with 6 bases of the junction left unmatched.

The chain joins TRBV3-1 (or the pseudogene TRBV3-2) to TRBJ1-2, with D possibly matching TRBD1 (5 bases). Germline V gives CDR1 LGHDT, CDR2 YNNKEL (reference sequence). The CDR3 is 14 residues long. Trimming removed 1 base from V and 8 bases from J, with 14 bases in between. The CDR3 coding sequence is TGTGCCAGCAGCCAAGGAACAACAGGTTCCGGCTACACCTTC. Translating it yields CASSQGTTGSGYTF.

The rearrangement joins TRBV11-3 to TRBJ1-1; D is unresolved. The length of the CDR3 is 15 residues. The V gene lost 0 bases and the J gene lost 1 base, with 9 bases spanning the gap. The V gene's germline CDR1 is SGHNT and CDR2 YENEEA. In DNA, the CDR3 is TGTGCCAGCAGCTTAGAGGCAGGCAGGAACACTGAAGCTTTCTTT. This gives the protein CASSLEAGRNTEAFF. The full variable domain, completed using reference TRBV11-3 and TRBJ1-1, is EAGVVQSPRYKIIEKKQPVAFWCNPISGHNTLYWYLQNLGQGPELLIRYENEEAVDDSQLPKDRFSAERLKGVDSTLKIQPAELGDSAVYLCASSLEAGRNTEAFFGQGTRLTVV.

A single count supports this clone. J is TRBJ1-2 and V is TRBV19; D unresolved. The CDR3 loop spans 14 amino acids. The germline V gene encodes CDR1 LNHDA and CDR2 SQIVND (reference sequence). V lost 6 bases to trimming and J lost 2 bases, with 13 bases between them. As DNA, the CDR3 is TGTGCCAGTAGCTCGGCTGGAGCGAACTATGGCTACACCTTC. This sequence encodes CASSSAGANYGYTF.

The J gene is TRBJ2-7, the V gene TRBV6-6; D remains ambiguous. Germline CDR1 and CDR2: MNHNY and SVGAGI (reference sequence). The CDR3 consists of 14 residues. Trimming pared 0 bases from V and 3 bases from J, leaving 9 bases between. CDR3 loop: CASSYSINSYEQYF. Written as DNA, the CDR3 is TGTGCCAGCAGTTACTCGATAAACAGCTACGAGCAGTACTTC.

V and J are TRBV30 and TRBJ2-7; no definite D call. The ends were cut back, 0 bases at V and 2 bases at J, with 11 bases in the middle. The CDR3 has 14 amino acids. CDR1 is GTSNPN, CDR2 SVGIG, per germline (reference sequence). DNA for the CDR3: TGTGCCTGGAGTGTGAATGGCAGAACCTACGAGCAGTACTTC. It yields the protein CAWSVNGRTYEQYF.

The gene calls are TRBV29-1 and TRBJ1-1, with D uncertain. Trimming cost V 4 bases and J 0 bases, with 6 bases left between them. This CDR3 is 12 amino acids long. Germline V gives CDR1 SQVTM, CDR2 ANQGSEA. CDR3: CSVGGMNTEAFF. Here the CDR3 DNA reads TGCAGCGTTGGAGGGATGAACACTGAAGCTTTCTTT.

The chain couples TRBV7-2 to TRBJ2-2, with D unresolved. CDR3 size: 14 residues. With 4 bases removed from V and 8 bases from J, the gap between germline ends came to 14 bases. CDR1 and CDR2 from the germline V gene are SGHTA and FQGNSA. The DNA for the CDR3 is TGTGCCAGCAGCTGGAACTACGGCCCGGGGGAGCTGTTTTTT. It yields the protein CASSWNYGPGELFF.

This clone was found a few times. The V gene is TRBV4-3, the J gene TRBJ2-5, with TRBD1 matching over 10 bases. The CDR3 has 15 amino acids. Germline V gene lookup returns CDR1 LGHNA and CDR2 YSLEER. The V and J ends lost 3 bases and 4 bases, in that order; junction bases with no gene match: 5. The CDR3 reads CASSQGQGSGETQYF. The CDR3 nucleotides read TGCGCCAGCAGCCAGGGACAGGGGAGTGGAGAGACCCAGTACTTC.

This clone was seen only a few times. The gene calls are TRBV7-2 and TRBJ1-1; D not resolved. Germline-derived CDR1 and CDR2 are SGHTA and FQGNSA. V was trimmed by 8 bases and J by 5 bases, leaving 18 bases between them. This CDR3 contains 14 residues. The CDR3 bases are TGTGCCAGCGTAAGCGGGCTCTTACGGACTGAAGCTTTCTTT. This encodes CASVSGLLRTEAFF.

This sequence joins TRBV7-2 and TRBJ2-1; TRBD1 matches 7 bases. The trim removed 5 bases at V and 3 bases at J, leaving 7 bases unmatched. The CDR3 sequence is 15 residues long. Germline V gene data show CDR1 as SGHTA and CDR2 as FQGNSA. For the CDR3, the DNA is TGTGCCAGCAGCGAGGACAGGCTACTCTACAATGAGCAGTTCTTC. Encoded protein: CASSEDRLLYNEQFF.

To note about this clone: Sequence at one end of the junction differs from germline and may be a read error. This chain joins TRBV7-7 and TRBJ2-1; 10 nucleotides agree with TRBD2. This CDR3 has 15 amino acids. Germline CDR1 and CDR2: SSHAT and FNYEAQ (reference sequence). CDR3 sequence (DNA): TGTGCTAGCAGCTTAACAGCGGGGGGGAACAATGAGCAGTTCTTC. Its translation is CASSLTAGGNNEQFF.

CDR3 in amino acids: CASSTIAGGKETQYF. The CDR3 DNA reads TGTGCCAGCAGTACCATAGCGGGGGGGAAAGAGACCCAGTACTTC. V gene TRBV6-5 combines with J gene TRBJ2-5; 11 bases align to TRBD2. V lost 5 bases and J lost 3; bases outside the gene matches: 5. The germline gives CDR1 MNHEY, CDR2 SVGAGI. The CDR3 runs to 15 residues.

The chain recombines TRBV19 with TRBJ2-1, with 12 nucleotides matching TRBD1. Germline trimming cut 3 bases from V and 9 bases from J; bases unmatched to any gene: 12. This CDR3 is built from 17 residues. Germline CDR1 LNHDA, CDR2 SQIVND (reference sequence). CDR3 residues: CASSIGKGQGARSEQFF. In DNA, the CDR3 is TGTGCCAGTAGTATCGGAAAGGGACAGGGGGCGCGGAGTGAGCAGTTCTTC.

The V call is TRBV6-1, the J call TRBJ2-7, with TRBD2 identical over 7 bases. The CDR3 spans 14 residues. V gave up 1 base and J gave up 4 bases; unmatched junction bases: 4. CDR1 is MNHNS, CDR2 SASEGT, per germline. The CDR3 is CASSEGRGGYEQYF. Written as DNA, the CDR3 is TGTGCCAGCAGTGAAGGGAGGGGAGGGTACGAGCAGTACTTC.

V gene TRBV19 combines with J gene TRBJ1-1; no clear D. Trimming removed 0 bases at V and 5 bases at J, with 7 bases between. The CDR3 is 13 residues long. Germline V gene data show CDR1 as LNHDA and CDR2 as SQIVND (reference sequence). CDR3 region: CASSIDPGTEAFF. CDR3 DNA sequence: TGTGCCAGTAGTATAGATCCGGGGACTGAAGCTTTCTTT.

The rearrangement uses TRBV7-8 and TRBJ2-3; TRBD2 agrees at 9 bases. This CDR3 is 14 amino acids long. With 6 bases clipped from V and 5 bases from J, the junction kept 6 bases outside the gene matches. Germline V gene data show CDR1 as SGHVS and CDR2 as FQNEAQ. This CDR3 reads CASSIAGDLDTQYF. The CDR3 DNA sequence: TGTGCCAGCAGTATAGCGGGGGACCTAGATACGCAGTATTTT.

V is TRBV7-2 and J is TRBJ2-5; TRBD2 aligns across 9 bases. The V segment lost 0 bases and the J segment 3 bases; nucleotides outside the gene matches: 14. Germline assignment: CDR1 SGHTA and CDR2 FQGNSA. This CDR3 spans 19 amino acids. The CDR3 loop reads CASSLAGGGSGGMKETQYF. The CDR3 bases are TGTGCCAGCAGCTTAGCGGGTGGTGGGAGCGGGGGGATGAAAGAGACCCAGTACTTC.